The T cell receptor beta chain described here comes from a study of beta chain features in type 1 diabetes. In the study overall: The study found patients and healthy donors alike in age, gender and cell yields.

With respect to this clone: What it binds is not known.

Findings and limits, study-wide: In every one of the four CD4+ subsets, TCRB CDR3s were moderately but significantly shorter in Type 1 diabetes patients.

Trimming took 1 base from V and 8 from J, leaving 8 bases between them. Germline CDR1 LGHNA, CDR2 YSLEER. This CDR3 is built from 12 residues. In total, each donor contributed a single heparinised blood draw that averaged about 110 mL. Expressed TCRB transcripts were sequenced because the isolated RNA had all been reverse transcribed beforehand. Using immunoSEQ multiplex PCR, the repertoire was profiled, and TCRdb retains in-frame clones only, with some absent. Of 300,000 to 350,000 clones listed, roughly 8.8% are singletons. This TCR was recovered from a man aged 25 to 40 with type 1 diabetes. The source material was central memory CD4+ T cells from blood. This chain uses TRBV4-3 with TRBJ1-2; D is unresolved. CDR3 sequence reads: CASSQVGEGYTF. CDR3 in DNA: TGCGCCAGCAGCCAAGTTGGGGAGGGCTACACCTTC.